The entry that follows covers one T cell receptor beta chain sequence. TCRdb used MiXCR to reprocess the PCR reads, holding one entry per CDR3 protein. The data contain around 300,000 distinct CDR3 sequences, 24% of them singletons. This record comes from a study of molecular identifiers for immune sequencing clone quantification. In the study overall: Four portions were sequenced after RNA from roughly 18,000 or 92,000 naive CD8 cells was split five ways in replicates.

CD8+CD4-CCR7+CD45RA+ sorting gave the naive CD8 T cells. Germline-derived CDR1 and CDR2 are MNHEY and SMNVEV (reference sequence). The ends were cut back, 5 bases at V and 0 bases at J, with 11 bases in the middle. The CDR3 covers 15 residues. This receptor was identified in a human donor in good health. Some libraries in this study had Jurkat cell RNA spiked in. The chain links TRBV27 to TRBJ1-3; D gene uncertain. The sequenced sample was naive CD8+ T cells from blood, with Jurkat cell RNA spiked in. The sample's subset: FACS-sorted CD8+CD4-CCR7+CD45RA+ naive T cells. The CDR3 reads CASSPRPGSGNTIYF. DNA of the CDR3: TGTGCCAGCAGTCCACGACCGGGCTCTGGAAACACCATATATTTT.